This entry describes one TCR beta chain. Its antigen is not known. The data stem from a study of siplizumab effects on memory and regulatory T cells. Study findings and constraints: Naive T cells were seen as more diverse than memory cells and as major alloresponse contributors. Phenotypic classification as naive or memory proved unattainable for roughly 75-97% of proliferating CD4+ or CD8+ clones.

The CDR3 spans 15 residues. The germline gives CDR1 SNHLY, CDR2 FYNNEI. Between the trimmed V and J ends, which lost 2 bases and 0 bases, there was a span of 11 bases. The table came from immunoSEQ multiplex PCR; TCRdb's copy has only in-frame clones and leaves some out. The sample has about 100,000 clones; about 90% are singletons. Sequencing was done on a sample of CD4+ T cells sorted from blood. The J gene is TRBJ2-7, the V gene TRBV2; D gene uncertain. The TCR originated in a human donor in good health. Some clones in this sample may be carry-over from other donors' samples. CDR3 in amino acids: CASSELDGYSYEQYF. CDR3 DNA sequence: TGTGCCAGCAGTGAATTGGACGGCTACTCCTACGAGCAGTACTTC. The whole variable domain, remainder taken from reference TRBV2 and TRBJ2-7, is EPEVTQTPSHQVTQMGQEVILRCVPISNHLYFYWYRQILGQKVEFLVSFYNNEISEKSEIFDDQFSVERPDGSNFTLKIRSTKLEDSAMYFCASSELDGYSYEQYFGPGTRLTVT.